The clone carrying this TCR beta chain was observed once. Authors' data handling: Estimated nucleated cell counts came from reference gene primer amplification. Measured with immunoSEQ multiplex PCR; TCRdb has only the in-frame clones, and not every one. Clone size and the V and J calls come from that table; the DNA yielded D and trimming. This sample has about 240,000 clones, with about 84% found just once. This record comes from a study of blood T cell repertoires in COVID-19. At the level of the study: Acute and convalescent COVID-19 samples came from the United States, Italy and Spain. The analysed material was cDNA or gDNA that came from T cells, B-cell-depleted T cells, or PBMCs.

CDR1 and CDR2 from the germline V gene are SQVTM and ANQGSEA. V gave up 5 bases and J gave up 0 bases, with 15 bases separating them. The CDR3 contains 15 residues. The chain carries TRBV29-1 and TRBJ2-3, with D unresolved. The sequence was collected from an elderly man with acute or convalescent COVID-19. Sequenced material: peripheral blood. The CDR3 reads CSVFPSPSSTDTQYF. The CDR3 nucleotides are TGCAGCGTTTTCCCTAGTCCGTCTAGCACAGATACGCAGTATTTT.